This T cell receptor (beta chain) was identified in a study of control samples from healthy donors and cancer patients. Clones were read by immunoSEQ multiplex PCR, and TCRdb kept only the in-frame ones, dropping some. The table lists 150,000 to 200,000 clones, 92% of them singletons, with 0.65% to 0.75% in the top ten. The CDR3 has 15 amino acids. CDR1 and CDR2 from the germline V gene are SGHTA and FQGTGA. V was cut by 6 bases and J by 8 bases, with 20 bases left in between. The rearrangement uses TRBV7-3 and TRBJ2-1; D is possibly TRBD1 (7 bases). The source is a woman aged 30 to 39 in good health. The sequencing input was blood. The CDR3 DNA follows: TGTGCCAGCAGAAGACGGGGGACAGATGAATATGAGCAGTTCTTC. Amino acids: CASRRRGTDEYEQFF.